A selection of T cell receptor beta chains follows, all from one sample in a study of T cell changes during pregnancy in multiple sclerosis. TCRdb's table, derived via immunoSEQ multiplex PCR, lists solely in-frame clones and lacks some. The table shows fewer than 60,000 clones, with 90% occurring only once. The material was peripheral blood, obtained in the third trimester of pregnancy. The receptors originated from a female donor in good health, enrolled as a control in a pregnancy study. CDR3s include the opening cysteine and the closing phenylalanine or tryptophan. The D gene is left open where the match is weak. For some rows the clone size is stated as once, few or many, or as a class when expanded; others skip it.

V	J	size	D	DNA	CDR3
TRBV21-1	TRBJ1-5	NA	NA	TGTGCCAGCAAAGTCACAGGGGGTAATCAGCCCCAGCATTTT	CASKVTGGNQPQHF
TRBV6-1	TRBJ2-5	NA	TRBD1	TGTGCCAGCAGCCTGAACAGGGGGTCAGAGACCCAGTACTTC	CASSLNRGSETQYF
TRBV18	TRBJ2-3	NA	NA	TGTGCCAGCTCACCAGGTCAGGGGGATACGCAGTATTTT	CASSPGQGDTQYF
TRBV10-3	TRBJ2-4	NA	NA	TGTGCCATCAGTGGCCAACAGGACCCGAGCATTCAGTACTTC	CAISGQQDPSIQYF
TRBV9	TRBJ1-2	NA	NA	TGTGCCAGCAGCCCGTTGCTGGGCCCCTATGGCTACACCTTC	CASSPLLGPYGYTF
TRBV18	TRBJ1-5	NA	TRBD1	TGTGCCAGCTCAGCCGGGACAGGGATCCCCAATCAGCCCCAGCATTTT	CASSAGTGIPNQPQHF
TRBV2	TRBJ2-1	NA	TRBD2	TGTGCCAGCAGTACGGCGGGAGTCAATGAGCAGTTCTTC	CASSTAGVNEQFF
TRBV5-1	TRBJ1-2	once	NA	TGCGCCAGCAGCCCCAACCGGGATATTGGCGGCTACACCTTC	CASSPNRDIGGYTF
TRBV19	TRBJ2-1	NA	TRBD2	TGTGCCAGTAGGACTAGCGGTGACAATGAGCAGTTCTTC	CASRTSGDNEQFF
TRBV5-5	TRBJ1-4	NA	NA	TGTGCCAGCAGTCGCGGGGATGCAACTAATGAAAAACTGTTTTTT	CASSRGDATNEKLFF
TRBV7-2	TRBJ1-2	NA	NA	TGTGCCAGCAGCCCGACAGTTAACTATGGCTACACCTTC	CASSPTVNYGYTF
TRBV7-9	TRBJ2-1	few	NA	TGTGCCAGCAGCCCTTGGACAACGTCCGATGAGCAGTTCTTC	CASSPWTTSDEQFF
TRBV18	TRBJ2-5	once	TRBD2	TGTGCCAGCTCACTTGGGACTAGCGGAGAGACCCAGTACTTC	CASSLGTSGETQYF
TRBV10-2	TRBJ1-2	NA	TRBD1	TGCGCCAGCAGTGAGGACAGGGACTATGGCTACACCTTC	CASSEDRDYGYTF
TRBV9	TRBJ2-2	NA	TRBD1	TGTGCCAGCAGCGTAGGCGAGACAGGGGGCCCCGGGGAGCTGTTTTTT	CASSVGETGGPGELFF
TRBV7-2	TRBJ2-5	NA	NA	TGTGCCAGCAGCTCGAAGGGGGGGGGCAAGTGGGAGACCCAGTACTTC	CASSSKGGGKWETQYF
TRBV9	TRBJ2-7	once	TRBD1	TGTGCCAGCAGCGTGGGACAGGGAACCTACGAGCAGTACTTC	CASSVGQGTYEQYF
TRBV2	TRBJ2-1	NA	TRBD2	TGTGCCAGCATCGAGCGGGAGGGCCGCAATGAGCAGTTCTTC	CASIEREGRNEQFF
TRBV6-5	TRBJ2-2	NA	NA	TGTGCCAGCAGTCGGGACTCAGAGTCCGGGGAGCTGTTTTTT	CASSRDSESGELFF
TRBV6-5	TRBJ1-5	NA	NA	TGTGCCAGCAGTTACTCGACTAACGGCAATCAGCCCCAGCATTTT	CASSYSTNGNQPQHF
TRBV7-2	TRBJ2-3	NA	TRBD1	TGTGCCAGCAGCTGGGACAGGGGGCGCGGCACAGATACGCAGTATTTT	CASSWDRGRGTDTQYF
TRBV5-1	TRBJ2-7	NA	TRBD2	TGCGCCAGCAGCCCCGGACTAGCGGATTCCTACGAGCAGTACTTC	CASSPGLADSYEQYF
TRBV18	TRBJ2-2	NA	TRBD2	TGTGCCAGCTCACCATCCCTAGCGGGGACCGGGGAGCTGTTTTTT	CASSPSLAGTGELFF
TRBV20-1	TRBJ2-1	NA	NA	TGCAGTGCTACAGACAGGAATGAGCAGTTCTTC	CSATDRNEQFF
TRBV18	TRBJ1-1	once	NA	TGTGCCAGCTCACCCCTTGTTTTGGGTCGGGACACTGAAGCTTTCTTT	CASSPLVLGRDTEAFF
TRBV9	TRBJ1-1	NA	TRBD1	TGTGCCAGCAGCCCCCGGACAGGGTTGAACACTGAAGCTTTCTTT	CASSPRTGLNTEAFF
TRBV5-1	TRBJ2-2	NA	NA	TGCGCCAGCAGCGCTACTAGACACATCACCGGGGAGCTGTTTTTT	CASSATRHITGELFF
TRBV5-1	TRBJ2-7	NA	NA	TGCGCCAGCAGAGTCGGGGGCTCCTACGAGCAGTACTTC	CASRVGGSYEQYF
TRBV18	TRBJ1-1	NA	NA	TGTGCCAGCTCACCAACCGGGGTTGCCACTGAAGCTTTCTTT	CASSPTGVATEAFF
TRBV30	TRBJ2-7	NA	NA	TGTGCCTGGAGTCAAGCGTCCGAGCAGTACTTC	CAWSQASEQYF
TRBV21-1	TRBJ1-3	NA	NA	TGTGCCAGCAGCAAAAGGGGACAGGGTCCTCCCTCTGGAAACACCATATATTTT	CASSKRGQGPPSGNTIYF
TRBV2	TRBJ2-7	NA	NA	TGTGCCAGCAGTGAAGCCTCTTTACAGGGAAGCGAGCAGTACTTC	CASSEASLQGSEQYF
TRBV5-1	TRBJ2-5	NA	NA	TGCGCCAGCAGCTTGGGCAGGGAAAAAGAGACCCAGTACTTC	CASSLGREKETQYF
TRBV18	TRBJ1-1	NA	TRBD1	TGTGCCAGCTCACGTGGAAGAGAGACAGGGTTATACACTGAAGCTTTCTTT	CASSRGRETGLYTEAFF
TRBV10-3	TRBJ2-7	NA	TRBD2	TGTGCCATCAGGGGGGGGACTAGCGGCCTCGACGAGCAGTACTTC	CAIRGGTSGLDEQYF
TRBV11-2	TRBJ1-1	NA	NA	TGTGCCAGCAGCTTAGTGGGGCGGAACACTGAAGCTTTCTTT	CASSLVGRNTEAFF
TRBV7-9	TRBJ2-1	once	TRBD2	TGTGCCAGCAGCTTTTCGGGACTAGCCGCTGGGGGTTCCTACAATGAGCAGTTCTTC	CASSFSGLAAGGSYNEQFF
TRBV21-1	TRBJ1-3	NA	NA	TGTGCCAGCAGTGGGACTAACGGAAACACCATATATTTT	CASSGTNGNTIYF
TRBV6-5	TRBJ1-2	NA	NA	TGTGCCAGCAGTTACTCAACCGGGATAGGCAACTATGGCTACACCTTC	CASSYSTGIGNYGYTF
TRBV19	TRBJ2-5	once	TRBD2	TGTGCCAGTAGTACCCACCTAGCGGCCCAAGAGACCCAGTACTTC	CASSTHLAAQETQYF
TRBV5-1	TRBJ2-2	NA	NA	TGCGCCAGCAGCTTGTTCACAAGCGATACCGGGGAGCTGTTTTTT	CASSLFTSDTGELFF
TRBV5-4	TRBJ1-1	few	TRBD1	TGTGCCAGCAGTTACGGACAGGGGATGAACACTGAAGCTTTCTTT	CASSYGQGMNTEAFF
TRBV7-8	TRBJ1-5	NA	NA	TGTGCCAGCAGCTTATCGAATCAGCCCCAGCATTTT	CASSLSNQPQHF
TRBV18	TRBJ2-3	NA	TRBD2	TGTGCCAGCTCACCATCGCGGGAGGCCCCCGAGCAGCAGTATTTT	CASSPSREAPEQQYF
TRBV11-3	TRBJ1-1	few	NA	TGTGCCAGCAGCCACCGAAGGGGCGAAGCTTTCTTT	CASSHRRGEAFF
TRBV4-1	TRBJ2-1	NA	NA	TGCGCCAGCAGCCAGCCTCGGGGGACTTCGGCCAATGAGCAGTTCTTC	CASSQPRGTSANEQFF
TRBV9	TRBJ2-7	NA	TRBD1	TGTGCCAGCAGCTCGGGGACAGGGGGCTACGAGCAGTACTTC	CASSSGTGGYEQYF
TRBV9	TRBJ1-2	NA	NA	TGTGCCAGCAGCGTAGCGGGGGAAGCTAACTATGGCTACACCTTC	CASSVAGEANYGYTF
TRBV6-5	TRBJ1-2	NA	TRBD1	TGTGCCAGCAGTCCAGGACAGGGAGGCTACACCTTC	CASSPGQGGYTF
TRBV18	TRBJ2-7	NA	TRBD1	TGTGCCAGCTCACCAAAAGGGACAGGGACTTACGAGCAGTACTTC	CASSPKGTGTYEQYF
TRBV11-3	TRBJ2-1	NA	NA	TGTGCCAGCAGCTTCCTGGGACTCGCATCAGGTGAGCAGTTCTTC	CASSFLGLASGEQFF
TRBV9	TRBJ1-2	NA	TRBD1	TGTGCCAGCAGCGTTGGGACAGACAACTATGGCTACACCTTC	CASSVGTDNYGYTF
TRBV5-8	TRBJ2-3	NA	TRBD2	TGTGCCAGCAGCCCGGGGGGATTAACCACAGATACGCAGTATTTT	CASSPGGLTTDTQYF
TRBV30	TRBJ1-2	NA	NA	TGTGCCTGGAGTGTAGCTCTTCTCTATGGCTACACCTTC	CAWSVALLYGYTF
TRBV9	TRBJ2-1	NA	TRBD2	TGTGCCAGCAGCCCTGGACTAGCGGGGATATACAATGAGCAGTTCTTC	CASSPGLAGIYNEQFF